This entry features one TCR beta chain sequence. What it recognizes is unknown. Only in-frame clones appear in the TCRdb table, and some are missing; sequencing was by immunoSEQ multiplex PCR. The sample holds about 97,000 clones, 75% to 95% seen once. The source of the sample is a study of graft-versus-host responses after intestinal transplantation. Study-level background: For around 3 years after anti-thymocyte globulin induction, all recipients took tacrolimus and steroids.

CDR1 SGHRS and CDR2 YFSETQ come from the germline V gene. The CDR3 loop spans 15 amino acids. J was trimmed by 3 bases and V by 0 bases; bases with no gene match: 3. The chain is built from TRBV5-1 and TRBJ2-1; 7 bases match TRBD2. This receptor was taken from a human donor who was the organ donor for an intestinal transplant. The specimen was unstimulated CD4+ T cells sorted from spleen or lymph node cells, collected before transplant. CDR3: CASSLVGGVYNEQFF. CDR3 coding DNA: TGCGCCAGCAGCTTGGTGGGGGGGGTCTACAATGAGCAGTTCTTC.